The T cell receptor (beta chain) under discussion was sequenced for a study of identical twins. Notes on the study in general: An excess of low generation probability was shown by twin-shared out-of-frame alpha sequences. Memory repertoires lacked the insertion deficit that abundant cord blood beta clonotypes showed.

This clonotype was counted between two and nine times. Its specificity is unknown. A universal primer site was incorporated via template switching, and the cDNA contained unique molecular identifiers. TCRdb independently ran MiXCR on the 5' RACE reads; one entry per CDR3 protein. The sample includes approximately 600,000 distinct CDR3 sequences, nearly 10% seen only once; the top ten take 3%. Trimming removed 5 bases at V and 5 bases at J, with 14 bases between. The CDR3 covers 14 residues. CDR1 and CDR2 (germline): SGHTA, FQGTGA. This sample also appeared in a second study, on yellow fever vaccine responses in identical twins.

The chain recombines TRBV7-3 with TRBJ2-3; no firm D call. The sequencing sample was made of PBMCs. This TCR was recovered from a young woman in good health. The CDR3 DNA reads TGTGCCAGCAGCGCCCGCGGTAATCTAGATACGCAGTATTTT. Its protein is CASSARGNLDTQYF.